The present entry profiles one T cell receptor beta chain with its context. Germline CDR1 SGDLS, CDR2 YYNGEE. The V segment lost 5 bases and the J segment 4 bases; nucleotides outside the gene matches: 6. The CDR3 runs 14 residues. This sample was included in a study of blood T cells in healthy people across ages. Primed by a sample-barcoded 5' primer and a J-beta primer mix, a second PCR proceeded for about 7 to 12 cycles. TCRdb fed the 5' RACE reads into MiXCR, producing one record per CDR3 protein. In the table there are about 1.6 million distinct CDR3 sequences, about 35% of which are singletons. This rearrangement joins TRBV9 to TRBJ2-1; 7 bases fit TRBD1. The receptor was derived from a woman in her 30s in good health. Sequenced material: blood. CDR3 nucleotides: TGTGCCAGCAGTACGGGACAGCTGTACAATGAGCAGTTCTTC. As protein: CASSTGQLYNEQFF.